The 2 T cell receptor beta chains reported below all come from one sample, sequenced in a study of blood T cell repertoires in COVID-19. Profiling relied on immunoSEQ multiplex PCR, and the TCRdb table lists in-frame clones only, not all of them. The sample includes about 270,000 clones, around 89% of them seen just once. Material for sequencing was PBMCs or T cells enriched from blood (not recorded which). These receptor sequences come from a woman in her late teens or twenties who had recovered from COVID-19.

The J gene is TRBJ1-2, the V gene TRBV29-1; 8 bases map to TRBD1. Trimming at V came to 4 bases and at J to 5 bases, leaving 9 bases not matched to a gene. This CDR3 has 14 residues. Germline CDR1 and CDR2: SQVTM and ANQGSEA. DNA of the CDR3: TGCAGCGTTGCAGGGCAGGGGGCAGGTTATGGCTACACCTTC. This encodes CSVAGQGAGYGYTF.

Written as DNA, the CDR3 is TGTGCCAGCAGCCAAGAAAAGTCGACAGGGGGCGCCTATGGCTACACCTTC. Translation: CASSQEKSTGGAYGYTF. The chain is built from TRBV4-2 and TRBJ1-2, with TRBD1 matching 10 bases. Germline V gene data show CDR1 as LGHNA and CDR2 as YNFKEQ. The CDR3 extends over 17 amino acids. V lost 0 bases to trimming and J lost 4 bases; unmatched junction nucleotides: 8.